This entry lists 21 T cell receptor beta chains sequenced from one sample in a study of T cells in Graves' hyperthyroidism and ophthalmopathy. RNA transcripts provided the source from which TCR beta CDR3 regions were amplified. HTBI primers drove first-round RT-PCR of the TCR CDR3. Each CDR3 protein is one row after TCRdb ran MiXCR on the multiplex PCR reads. The table shows about 740,000 distinct CDR3 sequences, with around 13% occurring only once. Sequenced: blood. These receptors all come from a young woman with Graves' hyperthyroidism.

This chain connects TRBV7-9 to TRBJ2-1; TRBD2 matches 8 bases. The V gene end was trimmed by 7 bases and the J gene end by 8 bases; junction bases not matched to a gene: 10. CDR3 size: 14 residues. The germline V gene has CDR1 SEHNR and CDR2 FQNEAQ (reference sequence). CDR3 region: CASTPGAGVYEQFF. In DNA form, the CDR3 reads TGTGCCAGCACCCCGGGAGCGGGAGTCTATGAGCAGTTCTTC. The full variable domain, completed using reference TRBV7-9 and TRBJ2-1, is DTGVSQNPRHKITKRGQNVTFRCDPISEHNRLYWYRQTLGQGPEFLTYFQNEAQLEKSRLLSDRFSAERPKGSFSTLEIQRTEQGDSAMYLCASTPGAGVYEQFFGPGTRLTVL.

The chain joins TRBV19 to TRBJ1-1; tentative D call: TRBD1 (5 bases). Between the trimmed V and J ends, which lost 1 base and 5 bases, there was a span of 8 bases. Germline V gene sequence: CDR1 LNHDA, CDR2 SQIVND (reference sequence). The CDR3 totals 13 residues. DNA for the CDR3: TGTGCCAGTAGTATAGCCGGGGCAACTGAAGCTTTCTTT. Translation: CASSIAGATEAFF.

This chain uses TRBV9 with TRBJ2-7; 12 positions match TRBD2. Trimming removed 3 bases from V and 4 bases from J; junction bases left unmatched: 8. The germline V gene has CDR1 SGDLS and CDR2 YYNGEE. The CDR3 is made up of 16 amino acids. CDR3 residues: CASSGLLAGGLYEQYF. CDR3 DNA: TGTGCCAGCAGCGGGTTACTAGCGGGAGGCCTATACGAGCAGTACTTC.

J is TRBJ2-3 and V is TRBV7-3; 8 nucleotides line up with TRBD2. Germline V gives CDR1 SGHTA, CDR2 FQGTGA. The CDR3 loop spans 16 amino acids. After removal of 5 bases from V and 6 bases from J, the junction contained 13 bases not matched to a gene. The CDR3 here is CASSPPPAGVRDTQYF. CDR3 nucleotides: TGTGCCAGCAGCCCCCCCCCAGCGGGAGTAAGGGATACGCAGTATTTT.

This clonotype has ten or more counts. The chain is built from TRBV30 and TRBJ2-7; unclear D gene. This CDR3 comprises 14 residues. The V gene's germline CDR1 is GTSNPN and CDR2 SVGIG (reference sequence). Trimming cost V 2 bases and J 0 bases, with 11 bases left between them. In nucleotides, the CDR3 is TGTGCCTGGAGTCCCCGCCCGCCCTCCTACGAGCAGTACTTC. Its translation is CAWSPRPPSYEQYF. Combining the CDR3 with reference TRBV30 and TRBJ2-7 gives the whole variable domain SQTIHQWPATLVQPVGSPLSLECTVEGTSNPNLYWYRQAAGRGLQLLFYSVGIGQISSEVPQNLSASRPQDRQFILSSKKLLLSDSGFYLCAWSPRPPSYEQYFGPGTRLTVT.

This clonotype was counted only a few times. The CDR3 DNA reads as TGTGCCAGCAGCGTAACTTCAGGCCTCGAAGCCAAAAACATTCAGTACTTC. Its translation: CASSVTSGLEAKNIQYF. The chain employs TRBV7-8 and TRBJ2-4; D not resolved. V was shortened by 5 bases and J by 0 bases, with 17 bases between the two germline ends. Germline V gene lookup returns CDR1 SGHVS and CDR2 FQNEAQ. The length of the CDR3 is 17 residues.

The chain combines TRBV9 with TRBJ2-7; 7 bases agree with TRBD2. J was trimmed by 4 bases and V by 0 bases; bases with no gene match: 19. CDR3 length: 19 residues. Germline CDR1 and CDR2: SGDLS and YYNGEE. This CDR3 reads CASSVVQREILRGPYEQYF. The CDR3 region has the DNA TGTGCCAGCAGCGTAGTGCAGCGGGAAATCCTCCGGGGCCCTTACGAGCAGTACTTC.

This clonotype was seen at least ten times. This chain links TRBV11-2 with TRBJ2-1, with D perhaps matching TRBD1 (6 bases). Trimming took 5 bases from V and 0 from J, leaving 8 bases between them. Germline-derived CDR1 and CDR2 are SGHAT and FQNNGV. The CDR3 has 14 residues. The CDR3 DNA reads TGTGCCAGCAGCGGACAGAACTCCTACAATGAGCAGTTCTTC. Translated, it gives CASSGQNSYNEQFF.

The chain carries TRBV14 and TRBJ2-5, with D tentatively TRBD2 (6 bases). This CDR3 spans 16 amino acids. Germline assignment: CDR1 SGHDN and CDR2 FVKESK. Trimming took 2 bases from V and 1 from J, leaving 14 bases between them. The CDR3: CASSQWEASSQETQYF. The CDR3 region has the DNA TGTGCCAGCAGCCAATGGGAGGCTTCAAGCCAAGAGACCCAGTACTTC.

This clonotype was observed at least ten times. This sequence joins TRBV18 and TRBJ1-5; D unclear. The CDR3 length is 13 residues. Per germline, CDR1 KGHSH and CDR2 LQKENI. V dropped 2 bases and J dropped 0 bases, with 2 bases sitting between them. The CDR3 is CASSPNSNQPQHF. In nucleotides, the CDR3 is TGTGCCAGCTCACCAAATAGCAATCAGCCCCAGCATTTT. Looking up the rest from reference TRBV18 and TRBJ1-5 gives the full variable domain: NAGVMQNPRHLVRRRGQEARLRCSPMKGHSHVYWYRQLPEEGLKFMVYLQKENIIDESGMPKERFSAEFPKEGPSILRIQQVVRGDSAAYFCASSPNSNQPQHFGDGTRLSIL.

As for this clonotype: With a much larger clone just one base away, this may be a read error. The chain joins TRBV6-2 or TRBV6-3 to TRBJ2-1; 10 positions agree with TRBD2. The assigned J gene may be wrong: the sequence end matches TRBJ2-7 better. Germline CDR1 MNHEY, CDR2 SVGEGT. The CDR3 has 16 residues. CDR3 amino acids: CASSVVAGGGHNEQYF. DNA for the CDR3: TGTGCCAGCAGTGTAGTAGCGGGAGGTGGGCACAATGAGCAGTACTTC.

This clonotype was recorded a few times. V and J are TRBV20-1 and TRBJ1-1; D possibly corresponds to TRBD1 (5 bases). V dropped 5 bases and J dropped 9 bases, with 22 bases sitting between them. The CDR3 has 14 amino acids. The germline V gene has CDR1 DFQATT and CDR2 SNEGSKA (reference sequence). CDR3 DNA: TGCAGTGCTGGTAGCCAGGGATTTATTTCCCAAGCTTTCTTT. Protein: CSAGSQGFISQAFF.

CDR3 in DNA: TGTGCCATCAGTCCTCTAGCGGGAAGGGATGAGCAGTTCTTC. Translated, it gives CAISPLAGRDEQFF. The chain carries TRBV10-3 and TRBJ2-1; 9 nucleotides align to TRBD2. In germline, CDR1 is ENHRY, CDR2 SYGVKD. Trimming took 5 bases from V and 8 from J; bases not matched to a gene: 7. This CDR3 region has 14 residues.

This clonotype was picked up many times. The genes are TRBV4-1 and TRBJ2-3; D not resolved. V lost 2 bases and J lost 5, with 11 bases in between. Germline loops: CDR1 MGHRA, CDR2 YSYEKL. The CDR3 sequence is 14 residues long. The CDR3 reads CASSQLNPGDTQYF. The CDR3 bases are TGCGCCAGCAGCCAACTGAATCCGGGAGATACGCAGTATTTT.

This clonotype was observed a handful of times. The genes are TRBV13 and TRBJ2-1, with TRBD2 matching over 10 bases. CDR1 and CDR2 (germline): PRHDT, FYEKMQ (reference sequence). V was pared by 2 bases and J by 5 bases, with 3 bases of the junction left unmatched. This CDR3 is 15 amino acids long. The CDR3 region is CASSLRTSGNNEQFF. CDR3 coding DNA: TGTGCCAGCAGCTTACGGACTAGCGGAAACAATGAGCAGTTCTTC.

This chain connects TRBV14 to TRBJ2-3, with 10 bases that match TRBD2. CDR3 length: 16 residues. The J segment lost 3 bases and the V segment lost 4 bases, leaving 7 bases of the junction unmatched. Germline V lookup: CDR1 SGHDN, CDR2 FVKESK. CDR3 nucleotides: TGTGCCAGCAGCCCTCTTCCGGGACTAGCGACAGATACGCAGTATTTT. Its protein product is CASSPLPGLATDTQYF. Full variable domain (remainder filled in from reference TRBV14 and TRBJ2-3): EAGVTQFPSHSVIEKGQTVTLRCDPISGHDNLYWYRRVMGKEIKFLLHFVKESKQDESGMPNNRFLAERTGGTYSTLKVQPAELEDSGVYFCASSPLPGLATDTQYFGPGTRLTVL.

This clonotype has a count of ten or more. For the CDR3, the DNA is TGTGCCAGCACCCTAACCCCTGGAGCGCCTGAGCAGTTCTTC. Translated: CASTLTPGAPEQFF. The gene calls are TRBV28 and TRBJ2-1; D gene unclear. The CDR3 length is 14 residues. V was cut by 7 bases and J by 9 bases, with 19 bases left in between. Germline V lookup: CDR1 MDHEN, CDR2 SYDVKM.

V usage is TRBV27 and J usage is TRBJ1-6, with D perhaps matching TRBD1 (6 bases). V dropped 5 bases and J dropped 3 bases, with 20 bases sitting between them. In germline, CDR1 is MNHEY, CDR2 SMNVEV (reference sequence). This CDR3 is 18 amino acids long. This CDR3 reads CASSPTRGGRGYNSPLHF. The CDR3 DNA reads TGTGCCAGCAGTCCAACCCGAGGGGGGCGTGGCTATAATTCACCCCTCCACTTT.

In its sample, this clonotype was seen many times. The gene calls are TRBV2 and TRBJ2-7; D gene unclear. Trimming left V 7 bases short and J 1 base short, with 14 bases between. Germline CDR1 is SNHLY and CDR2 is FYNNEI. The CDR3 is made up of 14 amino acids. CDR3 nucleotides: TGTGCCAGCAAGTCGGATGGAAATTCCTACGAGCAGTACTTC. Amino acid sequence: CASKSDGNSYEQYF.

J is TRBJ1-4 and V is TRBV4-1; the D is unclear. Trimming took off 1 base at V and 7 bases at J, with 7 bases between the two ends. Germline V gene sequence: CDR1 MGHRA, CDR2 YSYEKL. The CDR3 runs 13 residues. CDR3: CASSQGVSEKLFF. The CDR3 nucleotides are TGCGCCAGCAGCCAAGGGGTATCTGAAAAACTGTTTTTT.

This clonotype was counted at least ten times. This chain connects TRBV7-3 to TRBJ2-3; 8 positions agree with TRBD2. CDR1 and CDR2 from the germline V gene are SGHTA and FQGTGA. This CDR3 region has 15 residues. The junction had 12 bases not matched to a gene; V was cut back by 4 bases and J by 9 bases. Here the CDR3 DNA reads TGTGCCAGCAGCTCGGGGGGGACGGCTGCTGAGACGCAGTATTTT. Its protein product is CASSSGGTAAETQYF.